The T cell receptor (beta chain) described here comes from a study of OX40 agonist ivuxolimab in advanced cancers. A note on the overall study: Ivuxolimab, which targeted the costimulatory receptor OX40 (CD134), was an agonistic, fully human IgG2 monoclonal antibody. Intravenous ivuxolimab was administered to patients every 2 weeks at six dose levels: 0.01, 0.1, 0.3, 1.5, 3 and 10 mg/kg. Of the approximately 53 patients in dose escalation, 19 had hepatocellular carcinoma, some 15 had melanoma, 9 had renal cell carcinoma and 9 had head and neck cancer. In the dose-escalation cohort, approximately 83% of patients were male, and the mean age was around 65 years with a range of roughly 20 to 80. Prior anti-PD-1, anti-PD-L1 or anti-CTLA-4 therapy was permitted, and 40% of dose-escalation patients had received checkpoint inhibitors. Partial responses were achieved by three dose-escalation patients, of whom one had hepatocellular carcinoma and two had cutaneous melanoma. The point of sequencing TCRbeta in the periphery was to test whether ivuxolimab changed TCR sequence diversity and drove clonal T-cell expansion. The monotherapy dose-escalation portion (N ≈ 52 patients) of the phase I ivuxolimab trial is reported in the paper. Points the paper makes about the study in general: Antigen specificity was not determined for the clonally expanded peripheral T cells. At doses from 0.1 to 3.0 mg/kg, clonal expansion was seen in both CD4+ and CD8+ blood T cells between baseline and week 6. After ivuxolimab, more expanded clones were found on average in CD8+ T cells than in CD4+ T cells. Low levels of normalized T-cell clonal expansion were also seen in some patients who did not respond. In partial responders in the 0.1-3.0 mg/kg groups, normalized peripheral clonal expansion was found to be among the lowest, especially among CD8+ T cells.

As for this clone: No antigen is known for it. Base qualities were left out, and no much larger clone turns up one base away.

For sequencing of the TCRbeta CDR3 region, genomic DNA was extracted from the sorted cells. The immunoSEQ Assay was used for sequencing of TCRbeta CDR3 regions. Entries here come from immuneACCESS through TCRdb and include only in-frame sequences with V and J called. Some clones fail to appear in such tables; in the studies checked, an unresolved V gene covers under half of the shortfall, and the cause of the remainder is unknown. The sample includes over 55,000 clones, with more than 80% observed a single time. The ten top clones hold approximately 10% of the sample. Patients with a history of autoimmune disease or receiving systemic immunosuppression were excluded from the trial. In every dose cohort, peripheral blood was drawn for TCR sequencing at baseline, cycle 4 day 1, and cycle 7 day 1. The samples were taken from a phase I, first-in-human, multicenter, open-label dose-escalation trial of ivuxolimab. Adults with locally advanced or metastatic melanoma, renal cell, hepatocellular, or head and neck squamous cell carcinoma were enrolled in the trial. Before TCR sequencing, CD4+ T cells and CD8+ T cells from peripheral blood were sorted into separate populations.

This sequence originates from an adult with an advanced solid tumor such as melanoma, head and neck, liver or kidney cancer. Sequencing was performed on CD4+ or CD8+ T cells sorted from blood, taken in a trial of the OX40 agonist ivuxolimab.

The CDR3 has the sequence CASRGDRGSGEQYF. In nucleotide form, the sequence is TGTGCCAGCAGGGGGGACAGGGGGTCGGGCGAGCAGTACTTC. This chain joins TRBV2 to TRBJ2-7; 11 bases in the middle match TRBD1. Including cysteine and phenylalanine, the CDR3 has 14 amino acids. Just the 42-base CDR3 DNA is kept, in frame starting at base 1. Reading the germline V gene gives CDR1 SNHLY and CDR2 FYNNEI. Here V drops 6 bases and J drops 6 bases, and the junction holds 7 bases not matched to any gene.